This entry is about one T cell receptor beta chain. Its antigen is still unknown. The entry originates in a study of siplizumab effects on memory and regulatory T cells. General observations from the study: The diversity of naive T cells seemed greater than that of memory cells, and their alloresponse contribution seemed major.

Germline CDR1 and CDR2: SEHNR and FQNEAQ (reference sequence). Trimming pared 8 bases from V and 0 bases from J, leaving 12 bases between. The CDR3 is 14 amino acids. Generated by immunoSEQ multiplex PCR, the TCRdb table keeps only in-frame clones and is missing some. This sample has 100,000 or so clones; around 90% occur once, and the top ten carry 12%. The gene calls are TRBV7-9 and TRBJ2-3, with a possible D match to TRBD2 (6 bases). Material: non-Treg CD4+ T cells sorted from blood. The receptor's source is a human donor in good health. In nucleotides, the CDR3 is TGTGCCAGCCCCTGGGGGGTCAGCACAGATACGCAGTATTTT. Protein sequence: CASPWGVSTDTQYF.